This TCR beta chain was sequenced during a study of beta chain features in type 1 diabetes. Study background: No patient-donor differences in age, gender, total cells or subset yield. General study points: For type 1 diabetes patients, VDJ junctions showed fewer insertions and more deletions. In the patient group, naive, central memory and Treg TCRB repertoires seemed more alike than in the healthy donor group. Type 1 diabetes patients showed a moderate but significant shortening of TCRB CDR3s in all four CD4+ subsets.

V dropped 2 bases and J dropped 1 base, with 11 bases sitting between them. Germline CDR1 reads SEHNR; CDR2 reads FQNEAQ (reference sequence). The CDR3 runs to 15 residues. The sample holds a few counts of this clone. Its antigen is undetermined. Every bit of the isolated RNA underwent reverse transcription, so sequencing read expressed TCRB transcripts. Assay used: immunoSEQ multiplex PCR; TCRdb lists only in-frame clones, some missing. The repertoire has hundreds of thousands of clones, around an eighth of them found once; the top ten carry approximately 0.021%. CD45RO/CCR7/CD25/CD127/CD95/CD27 separated CD4+ naive, central memory, regulatory and stem cell-like memory cells by sorting.

Material: naive CD4+ T cells from blood. This chain connects TRBV7-9 to TRBJ2-5; tentative D call: TRBD1 (5 bases). The clonotype comes from a man between 18 and 29 years old with type 1 diabetes. DNA for the CDR3: TGTGCCAGCAGCTTAAGGGGCGATGGCCAAGAGACCCAGTACTTC. It codes for CASSLRGDGQETQYF.